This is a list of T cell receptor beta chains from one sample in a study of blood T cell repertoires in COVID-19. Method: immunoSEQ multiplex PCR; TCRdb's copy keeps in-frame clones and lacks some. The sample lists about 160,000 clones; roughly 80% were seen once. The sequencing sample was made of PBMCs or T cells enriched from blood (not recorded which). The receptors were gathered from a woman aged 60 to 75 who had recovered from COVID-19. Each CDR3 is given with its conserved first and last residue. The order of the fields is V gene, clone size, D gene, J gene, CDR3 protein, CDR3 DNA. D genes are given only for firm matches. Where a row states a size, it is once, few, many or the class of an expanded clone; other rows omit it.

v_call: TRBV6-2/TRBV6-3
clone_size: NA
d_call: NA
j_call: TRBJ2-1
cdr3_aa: CASSYWPGGVSYNEQFF
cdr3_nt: TGTGCCAGCAGTTACTGGCCGGGCGGGGTGAGTTACAATGAGCAGTTCTTC

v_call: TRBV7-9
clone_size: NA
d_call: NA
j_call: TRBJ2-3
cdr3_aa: CASVRTSTDTQYF
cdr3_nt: TGTGCCAGCGTGAGGACTAGCACAGATACGCAGTATTTT

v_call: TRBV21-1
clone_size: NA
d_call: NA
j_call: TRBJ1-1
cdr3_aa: CASSKAVGRDYTEAFF
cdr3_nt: TGTGCCAGCAGCAAAGCGGTTGGCCGGGACTACACTGAAGCTTTCTTT

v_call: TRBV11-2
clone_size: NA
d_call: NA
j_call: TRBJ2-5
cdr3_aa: CASSFNSQETQYF
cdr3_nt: TGTGCCAGCAGCTTCAACAGTCAAGAGACCCAGTACTTC

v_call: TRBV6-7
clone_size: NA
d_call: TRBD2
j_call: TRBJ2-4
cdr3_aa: CASSYPVGSGGVWAENIQYF
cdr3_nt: TGTGCCAGCAGTTACCCCGTCGGTAGCGGGGGGGTATGGGCGGAAAACATTCAGTACTTC

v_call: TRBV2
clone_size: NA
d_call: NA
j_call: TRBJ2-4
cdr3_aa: CASSEITFSIQYF
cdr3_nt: TGTGCCAGCAGTGAAATCACCTTCAGCATTCAGTACTTC

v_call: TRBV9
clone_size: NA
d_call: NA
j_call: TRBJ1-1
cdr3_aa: CASSSRGGLTANTEAFF
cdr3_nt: TGTGCCAGCAGCTCCCGCGGAGGGCTAACGGCAAACACTGAAGCTTTCTTT

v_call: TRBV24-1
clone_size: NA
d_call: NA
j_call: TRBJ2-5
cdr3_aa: CATSGPADVSSQETQYF
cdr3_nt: TGTGCCACCAGTGGCCCGGCGGATGTTTCCTCCCAAGAGACCCAGTACTTC

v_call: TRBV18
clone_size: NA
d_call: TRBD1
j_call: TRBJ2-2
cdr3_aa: CASSRRTAWDRGPSTGELFF
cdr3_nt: TGTGCCAGCTCACGGAGAACGGCATGGGACAGGGGGCCGAGCACCGGGGAGCTGTTTTTT

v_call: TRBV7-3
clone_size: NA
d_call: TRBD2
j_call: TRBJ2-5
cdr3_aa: CASSHSGGPETQYF
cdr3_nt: TGTGCCAGCAGCCATAGCGGGGGGCCAGAGACCCAGTACTTC

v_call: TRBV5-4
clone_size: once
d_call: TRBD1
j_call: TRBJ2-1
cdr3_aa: CASSLGQAYNEQFF
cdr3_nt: TGTGCCAGCAGTCTGGGACAGGCTTACAATGAGCAGTTCTTC

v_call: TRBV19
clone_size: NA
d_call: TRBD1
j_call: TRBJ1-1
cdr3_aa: CASRGQGEVIRENTEAFF
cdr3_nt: TGTGCCAGTAGAGGGCAGGGGGAAGTCATACGCGAGAACACTGAAGCTTTCTTT

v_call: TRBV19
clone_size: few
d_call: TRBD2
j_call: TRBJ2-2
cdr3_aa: CASSWAGGSGGELFF
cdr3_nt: TGTGCCAGTAGTTGGGCGGGGGGTTCCGGCGGGGAGCTGTTTTTT

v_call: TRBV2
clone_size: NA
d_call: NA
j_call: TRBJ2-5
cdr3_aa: CASSVGGSQETQYF
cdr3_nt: TGTGCCAGCAGTGTTGGCGGGTCGCAAGAGACCCAGTACTTC

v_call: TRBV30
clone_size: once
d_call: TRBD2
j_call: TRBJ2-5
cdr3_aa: CAWTPGGQGTQYF
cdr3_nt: TGTGCCTGGACACCGGGAGGCCAAGGGACCCAGTACTTC

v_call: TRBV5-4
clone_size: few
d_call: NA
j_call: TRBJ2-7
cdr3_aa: CASSFGPYEQYF
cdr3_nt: TGTGCCAGCAGTTTCGGTCCCTACGAGCAGTACTTC

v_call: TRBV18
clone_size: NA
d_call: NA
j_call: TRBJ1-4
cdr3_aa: CASSPQQTNEKLFF
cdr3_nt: TGTGCCAGCTCACCTCAACAGACTAATGAAAAACTGTTTTTT

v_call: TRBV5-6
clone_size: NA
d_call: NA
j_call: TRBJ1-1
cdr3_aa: CASSFGPIEAFF
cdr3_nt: TGTGCCAGCAGCTTTGGGCCCATTGAAGCTTTCTTT

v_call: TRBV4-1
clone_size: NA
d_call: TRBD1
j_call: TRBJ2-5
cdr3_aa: CASSRDRGDYQETQYF
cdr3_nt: TGCGCCAGCAGCCGGGACAGGGGGGATTATCAAGAGACCCAGTACTTC

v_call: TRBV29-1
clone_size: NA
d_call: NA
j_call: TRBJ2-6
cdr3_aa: CSVAAGANVLTF
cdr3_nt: TGCAGCGTTGCAGCGGGGGCCAACGTCCTGACTTTC

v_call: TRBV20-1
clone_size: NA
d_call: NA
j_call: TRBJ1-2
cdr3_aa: CSARFQAGYTF
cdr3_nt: TGCAGTGCTAGATTTCAAGCTGGCTACACCTTC

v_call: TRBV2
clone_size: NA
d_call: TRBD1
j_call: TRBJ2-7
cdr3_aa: CASILGTGESYEQYF
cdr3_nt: TGTGCCAGCATCCTCGGGACAGGGGAATCCTACGAGCAGTACTTC

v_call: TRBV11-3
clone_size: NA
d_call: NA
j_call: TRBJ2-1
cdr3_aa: CASSSESYNEQFF
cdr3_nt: TGTGCCAGCAGCAGCGAAAGCTACAATGAGCAGTTCTTC

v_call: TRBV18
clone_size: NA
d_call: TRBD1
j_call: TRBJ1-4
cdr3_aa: CASSPLSTGSGEKLFF
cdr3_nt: TGTGCCAGCTCACCTCTGTCGACAGGGAGTGGGGAAAAACTGTTTTTT

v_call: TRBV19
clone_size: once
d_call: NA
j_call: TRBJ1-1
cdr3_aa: CASSIAQGMGWGTEAFF
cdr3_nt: TGTGCCAGTAGTATCGCGCAGGGGATGGGGTGGGGCACTGAAGCTTTCTTT

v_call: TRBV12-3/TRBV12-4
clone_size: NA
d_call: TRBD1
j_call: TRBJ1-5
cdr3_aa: CARARGLNQPQHF
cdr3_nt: TGTGCCAGGGCAAGGGGGCTCAATCAGCCCCAGCATTTT

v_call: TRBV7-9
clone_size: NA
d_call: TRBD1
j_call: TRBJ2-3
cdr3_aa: CASSRGQGADTQYF
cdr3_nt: TGTGCCAGCAGCCGCGGACAGGGGGCAGATACGCAGTATTTT

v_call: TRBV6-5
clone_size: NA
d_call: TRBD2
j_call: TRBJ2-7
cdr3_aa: CASSASGGLYEQYF
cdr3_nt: TGTGCCAGCAGCGCTAGCGGGGGTCTCTACGAGCAGTACTTC

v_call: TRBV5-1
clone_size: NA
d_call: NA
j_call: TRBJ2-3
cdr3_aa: CASSPTPGDTQYF
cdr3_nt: TGCGCCAGCAGTCCGACCCCCGGGGATACGCAGTATTTT

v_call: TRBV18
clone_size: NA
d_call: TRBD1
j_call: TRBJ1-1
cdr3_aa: CASSPRQGDGTEAFF
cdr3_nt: TGTGCCAGCTCTCCAAGACAGGGGGATGGCACTGAAGCTTTCTTT

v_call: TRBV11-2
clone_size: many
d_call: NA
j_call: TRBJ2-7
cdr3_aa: CASSLSGTSYEQYF
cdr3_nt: TGTGCCAGCAGCCTTAGCGGTACCTCCTACGAGCAGTACTTC

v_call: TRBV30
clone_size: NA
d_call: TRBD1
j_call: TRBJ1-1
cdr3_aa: CAWLRTGSGRTEAFF
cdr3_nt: TGTGCCTGGTTACGGACAGGGTCGGGGCGCACTGAAGCTTTCTTT

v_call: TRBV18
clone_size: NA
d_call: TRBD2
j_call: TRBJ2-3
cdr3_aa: CASSPLGLAGGPSTDTQYF
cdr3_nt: TGTGCCAGCTCACCACTTGGACTAGCGGGGGGCCCCAGCACAGATACGCAGTATTTT

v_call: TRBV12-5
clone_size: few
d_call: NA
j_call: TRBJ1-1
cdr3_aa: CASGPDGGGAKTEAFF
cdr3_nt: TGTGCTAGTGGTCCCGATGGGGGGGGCGCCAAGACTGAAGCTTTCTTT

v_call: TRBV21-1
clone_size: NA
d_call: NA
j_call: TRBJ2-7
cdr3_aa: CASSKLTGEKYEQYF
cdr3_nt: TGTGCCAGCAGCAAACTAACAGGGGAAAAGTACGAGCAGTACTTC

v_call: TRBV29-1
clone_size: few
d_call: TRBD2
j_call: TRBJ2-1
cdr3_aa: CSVGRDTGGNEQFF
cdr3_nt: TGCAGCGTCGGCCGGGACACGGGAGGGAATGAGCAGTTCTTC

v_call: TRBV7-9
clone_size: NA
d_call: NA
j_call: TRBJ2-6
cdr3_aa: CASSYRDSGANVLTF
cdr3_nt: TGTGCCAGCAGTTACAGGGACTCTGGGGCCAACGTCCTGACTTTC

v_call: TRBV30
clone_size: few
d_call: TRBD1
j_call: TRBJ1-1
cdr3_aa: CAWDPGQGVTEAFF
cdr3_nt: TGTGCCTGGGACCCGGGACAGGGGGTAACTGAAGCTTTCTTT

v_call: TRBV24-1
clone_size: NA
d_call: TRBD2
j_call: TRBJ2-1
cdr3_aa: CATSSVSGLSYNEQFF
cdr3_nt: TGTGCCACCAGTTCCGTTAGCGGGTTATCCTACAATGAGCAGTTCTTC

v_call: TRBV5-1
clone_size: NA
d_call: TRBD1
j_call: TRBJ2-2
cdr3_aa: CASIRGGTGNTGELFF
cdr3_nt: TGCGCCAGCATCCGTGGCGGGACAGGGAACACCGGGGAGCTGTTTTTT

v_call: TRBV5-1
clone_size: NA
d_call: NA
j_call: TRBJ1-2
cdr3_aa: CASRPDSNYGYTF
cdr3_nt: TGCGCCAGCAGACCTGACAGCAACTATGGCTACACCTTC

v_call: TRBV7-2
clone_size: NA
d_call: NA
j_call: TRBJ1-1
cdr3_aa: CASSNTRGGTEAFF
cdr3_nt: TGTGCCAGCAGTAATACACGGGGAGGCACTGAAGCTTTCTTT

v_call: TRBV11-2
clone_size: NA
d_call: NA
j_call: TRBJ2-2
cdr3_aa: CASSTGLTGELFF
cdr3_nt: TGTGCCAGCAGCACCGGGTTGACCGGGGAGCTGTTTTTT

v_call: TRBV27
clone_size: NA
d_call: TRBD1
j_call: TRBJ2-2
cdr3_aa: CASSFRRTGGDTGELFF
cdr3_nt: TGTGCCAGCAGTTTCCGGCGGACAGGGGGGGACACCGGGGAGCTGTTTTTT

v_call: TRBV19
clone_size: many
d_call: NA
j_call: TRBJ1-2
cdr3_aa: CASSRGRFSGYTF
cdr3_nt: TGTGCCAGTAGTAGGGGGAGGTTCTCTGGCTACACCTTC